This TCR beta chain derives from a study of neurological immune-mediated disorders. General observations from the study: HTLV-1-associated myelopathy displayed the greatest TCR clonal expansion, and multiple sclerosis exhibited the smallest, lower than that of healthy controls.

This clonotype was observed many times. What it binds is not known. As for time point: longitudinal time-point 3. The cDNA was synthesized by 5'RACE incorporating 10-nucleotide random UMIs. Each CDR3 protein is one row after TCRdb ran MiXCR on the 5' RACE reads. This sample yields tens of thousands of distinct CDR3 sequences, of which about 8% are seen a single time; roughly 2% belongs to the top ten. CDR1 is SGHTA and CDR2 is FQGNSA in the germline V gene. This CDR3 has 15 residues. V was pared by 3 bases and J by 5 bases, with 6 bases of the junction left unmatched. The chain joins TRBV7-2 to TRBJ2-5; 10 bases fit TRBD2. Sequencing was performed on PBMCs. The receptor was derived from a woman between 35 and 50 years old in good health. CDR3 bases: TGTGCCAGCAGCTTCCAGCGGGGGGGAGGCGAGACCCAGTACTTC. Encoded protein: CASSFQRGGGETQYF.